This record looks at one T cell receptor beta chain sequence and its context. Its antigen remains unidentified. The germline CDR1 and CDR2 sequences are SQVTM and ANQGSEA. V gave up 7 bases and J gave up 3 bases; unmatched junction bases: 7. This CDR3 spans 14 amino acids. These data are taken from a study of cytomegalovirus exposure and HLA in healthy donors. For the study at large: An early data release held around 80 million unique TCRs from HLA-typed donors.

The PCR was carried out with 60 Vbeta primers and 13 Jbeta primers. The assay was immunoSEQ multiplex PCR, and TCRdb's table has in-frame clones only and misses some. In total, the table holds 150,000 to 200,000 clones. Whole-study results and caveats: Prior analysis indicated that the majority of TCR beta V segments exhibited productivity approximately 90% or approximately 30% of the time. The likely explanation for a cluster of highly shared sequence variants was sequencing artifact. In terms of immune exposure information, only CMV serostatus was available.

This TCR came from a boy aged 5 to 17 in good health and CMV-seronegative. V is TRBV29-1 and J is TRBJ2-3; 10 bases align to TRBD1. Sequences were obtained from PBMCs. The CDR3 loop is CSADRGLGTDTQYF. The CDR3 region has the DNA TGCAGCGCTGACAGGGGGCTGGGGACAGATACGCAGTATTTT.